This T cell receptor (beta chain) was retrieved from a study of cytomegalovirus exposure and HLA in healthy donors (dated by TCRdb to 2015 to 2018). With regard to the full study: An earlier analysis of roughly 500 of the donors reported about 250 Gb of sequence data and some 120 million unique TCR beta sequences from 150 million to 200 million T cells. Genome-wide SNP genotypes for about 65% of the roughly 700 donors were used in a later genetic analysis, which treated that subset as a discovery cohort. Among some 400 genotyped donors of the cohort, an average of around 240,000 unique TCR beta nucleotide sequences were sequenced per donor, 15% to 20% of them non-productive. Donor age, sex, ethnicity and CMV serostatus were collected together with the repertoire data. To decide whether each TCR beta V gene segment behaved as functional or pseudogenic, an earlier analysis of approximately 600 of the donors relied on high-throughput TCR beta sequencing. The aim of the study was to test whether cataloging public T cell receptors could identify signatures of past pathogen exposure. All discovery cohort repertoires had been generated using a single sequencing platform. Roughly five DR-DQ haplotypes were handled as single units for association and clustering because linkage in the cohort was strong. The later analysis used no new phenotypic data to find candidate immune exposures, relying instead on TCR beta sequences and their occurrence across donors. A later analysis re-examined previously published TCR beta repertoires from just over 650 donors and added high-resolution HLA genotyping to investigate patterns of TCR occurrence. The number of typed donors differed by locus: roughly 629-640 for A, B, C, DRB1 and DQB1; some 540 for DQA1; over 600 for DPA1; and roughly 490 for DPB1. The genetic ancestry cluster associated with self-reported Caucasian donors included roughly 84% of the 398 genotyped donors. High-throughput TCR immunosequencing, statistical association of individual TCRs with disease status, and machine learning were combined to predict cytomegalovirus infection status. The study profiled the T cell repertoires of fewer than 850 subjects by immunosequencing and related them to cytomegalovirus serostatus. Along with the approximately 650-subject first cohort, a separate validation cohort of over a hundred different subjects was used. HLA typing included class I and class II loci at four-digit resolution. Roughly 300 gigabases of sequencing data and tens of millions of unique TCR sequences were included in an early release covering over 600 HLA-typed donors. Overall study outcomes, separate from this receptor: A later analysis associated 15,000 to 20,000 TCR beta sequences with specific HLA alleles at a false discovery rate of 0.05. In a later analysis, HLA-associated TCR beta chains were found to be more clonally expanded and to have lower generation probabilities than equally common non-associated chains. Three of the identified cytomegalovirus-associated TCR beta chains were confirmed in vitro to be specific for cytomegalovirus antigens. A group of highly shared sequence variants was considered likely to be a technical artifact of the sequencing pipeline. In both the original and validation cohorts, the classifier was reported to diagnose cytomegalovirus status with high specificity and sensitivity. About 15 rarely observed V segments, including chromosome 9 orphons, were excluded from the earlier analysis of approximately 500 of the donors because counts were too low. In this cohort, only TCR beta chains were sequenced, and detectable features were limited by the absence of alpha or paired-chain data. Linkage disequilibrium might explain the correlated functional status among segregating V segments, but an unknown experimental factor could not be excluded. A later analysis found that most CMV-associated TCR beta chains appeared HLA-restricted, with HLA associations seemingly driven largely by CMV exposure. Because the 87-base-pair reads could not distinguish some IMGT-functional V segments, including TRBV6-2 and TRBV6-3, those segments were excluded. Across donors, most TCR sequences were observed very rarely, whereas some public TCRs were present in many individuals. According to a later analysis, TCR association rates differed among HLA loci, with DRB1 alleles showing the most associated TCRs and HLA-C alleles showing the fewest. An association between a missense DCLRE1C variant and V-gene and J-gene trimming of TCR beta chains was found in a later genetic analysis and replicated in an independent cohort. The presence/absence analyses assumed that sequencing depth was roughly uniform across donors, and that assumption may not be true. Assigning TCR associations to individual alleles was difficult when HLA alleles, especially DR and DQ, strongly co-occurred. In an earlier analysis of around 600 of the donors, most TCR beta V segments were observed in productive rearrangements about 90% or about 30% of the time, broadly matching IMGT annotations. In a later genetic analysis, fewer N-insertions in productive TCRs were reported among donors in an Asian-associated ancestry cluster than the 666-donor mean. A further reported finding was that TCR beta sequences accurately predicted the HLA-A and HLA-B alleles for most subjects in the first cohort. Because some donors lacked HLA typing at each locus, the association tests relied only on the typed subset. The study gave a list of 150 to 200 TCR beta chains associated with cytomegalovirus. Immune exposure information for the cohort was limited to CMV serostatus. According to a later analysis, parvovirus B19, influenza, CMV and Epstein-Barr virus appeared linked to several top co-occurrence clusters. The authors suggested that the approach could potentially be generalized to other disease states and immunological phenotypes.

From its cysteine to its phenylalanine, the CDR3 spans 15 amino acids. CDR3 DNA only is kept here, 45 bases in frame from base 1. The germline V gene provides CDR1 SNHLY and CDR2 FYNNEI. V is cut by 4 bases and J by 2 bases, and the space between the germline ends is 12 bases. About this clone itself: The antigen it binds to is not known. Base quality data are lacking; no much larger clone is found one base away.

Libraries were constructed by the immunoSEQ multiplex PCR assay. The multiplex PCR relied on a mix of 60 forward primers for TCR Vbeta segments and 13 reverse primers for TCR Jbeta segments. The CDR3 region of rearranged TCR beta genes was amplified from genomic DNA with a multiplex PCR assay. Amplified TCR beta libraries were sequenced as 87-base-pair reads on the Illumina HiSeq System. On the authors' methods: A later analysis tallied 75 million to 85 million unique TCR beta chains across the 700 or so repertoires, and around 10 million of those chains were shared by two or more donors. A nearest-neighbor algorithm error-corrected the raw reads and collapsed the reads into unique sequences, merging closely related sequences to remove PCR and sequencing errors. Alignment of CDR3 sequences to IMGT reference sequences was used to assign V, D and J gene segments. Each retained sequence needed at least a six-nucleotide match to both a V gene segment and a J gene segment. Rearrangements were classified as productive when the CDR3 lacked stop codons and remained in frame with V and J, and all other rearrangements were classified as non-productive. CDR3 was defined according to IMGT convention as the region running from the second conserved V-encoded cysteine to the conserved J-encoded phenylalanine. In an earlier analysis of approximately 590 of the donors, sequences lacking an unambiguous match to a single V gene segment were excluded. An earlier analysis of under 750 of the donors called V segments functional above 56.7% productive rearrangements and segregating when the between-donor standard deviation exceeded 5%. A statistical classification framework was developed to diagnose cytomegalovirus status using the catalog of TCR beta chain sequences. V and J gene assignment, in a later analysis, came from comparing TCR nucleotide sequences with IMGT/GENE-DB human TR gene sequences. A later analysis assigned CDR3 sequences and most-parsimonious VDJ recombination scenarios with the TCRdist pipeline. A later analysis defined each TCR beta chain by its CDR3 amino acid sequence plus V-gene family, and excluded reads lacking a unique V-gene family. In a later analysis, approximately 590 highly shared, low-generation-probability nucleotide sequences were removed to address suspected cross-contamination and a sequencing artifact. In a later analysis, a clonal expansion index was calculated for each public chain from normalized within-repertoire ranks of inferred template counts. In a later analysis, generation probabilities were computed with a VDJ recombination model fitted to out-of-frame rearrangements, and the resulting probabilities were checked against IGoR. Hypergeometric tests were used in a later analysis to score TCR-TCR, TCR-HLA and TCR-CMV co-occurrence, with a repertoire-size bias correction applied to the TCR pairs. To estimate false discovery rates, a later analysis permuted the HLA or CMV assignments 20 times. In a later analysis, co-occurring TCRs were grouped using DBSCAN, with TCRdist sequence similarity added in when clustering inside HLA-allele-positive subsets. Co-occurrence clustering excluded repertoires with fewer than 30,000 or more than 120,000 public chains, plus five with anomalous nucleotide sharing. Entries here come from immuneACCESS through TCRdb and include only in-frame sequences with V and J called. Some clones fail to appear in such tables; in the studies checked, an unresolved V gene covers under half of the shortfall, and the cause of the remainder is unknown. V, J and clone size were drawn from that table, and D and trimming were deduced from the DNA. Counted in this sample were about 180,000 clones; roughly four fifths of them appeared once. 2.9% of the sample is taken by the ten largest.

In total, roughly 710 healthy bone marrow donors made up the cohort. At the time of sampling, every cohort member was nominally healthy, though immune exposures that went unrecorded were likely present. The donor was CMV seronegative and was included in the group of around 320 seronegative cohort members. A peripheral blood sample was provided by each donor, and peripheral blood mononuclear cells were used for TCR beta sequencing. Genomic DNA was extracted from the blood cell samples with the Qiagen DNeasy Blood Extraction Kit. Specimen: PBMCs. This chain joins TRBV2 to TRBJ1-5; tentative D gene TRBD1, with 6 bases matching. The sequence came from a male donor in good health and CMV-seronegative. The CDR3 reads CASSGAGVGNQPQHF. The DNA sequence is TGTGCCAGCAGTGGGGCAGGGGTGGGCAATCAGCCCCAGCATTTT.